This is a list of T cell receptor beta chains from one sample in a study of blood T cell repertoires in COVID-19. Produced via immunoSEQ multiplex PCR; TCRdb's table is partial and in-frame only. Of about 170,000 clones listed, 65% to 80% are singletons. Input material: peripheral blood. The receptors originated from a man between 60 and 75 years old with acute or convalescent COVID-19. Each CDR3 is given with its conserved first and last residue. D genes are given only for firm matches. Size values are once, few and many counts, or a class for expanded clones, and some rows have none.

V gene	D gene	J gene	clone size	CDR3 DNA	CDR3 protein
TRBV30	.	TRBJ1-2	few	TGTGCCTGGAGTTTGGGGCGGAATAACTATGGCTACACCTTC	CAWSLGRNNYGYTF
TRBV5-4	.	TRBJ2-5	.	TGTGCCAGCAGCTTGACAGGGATAGAGACCCAGTACTTC	CASSLTGIETQYF
TRBV7-2	TRBD2	TRBJ2-2	.	TGTGCCAGCAGCTCGGGACTAGCGGGGGGGCCCGGGGAGCTGTTTTTT	CASSSGLAGGPGELFF
TRBV7-9	TRBD2	TRBJ2-7	.	TGTGCCAGCAGCTTAGAGAGCGGGACCGATCGAGCCTACGAGCAGTACTTC	CASSLESGTDRAYEQYF
TRBV18	.	TRBJ2-4	once	TGTGCCAGCTCACTCGACAGAGTAGCCAAAAACATTCAGTACTTC	CASSLDRVAKNIQYF
TRBV5-6	.	TRBJ1-2	few	TGTGCCAGCACCTCCTTGGGCAGAAGCTATGGCTACACCTTC	CASTSLGRSYGYTF
TRBV19	.	TRBJ1-2	.	TGTGCCAGTAGTAATGGGGGCGGCTACACCTTC	CASSNGGGYTF
TRBV7-6	.	TRBJ2-5	.	TGTGCCAGCAGCTTAAACAGCGGATCAGAGACCCAGTACTTC	CASSLNSGSETQYF
TRBV2	.	TRBJ2-3	.	TGTGCCAGCAGGTTCCGGGACATTGGAGATACGCAGTATTTT	CASRFRDIGDTQYF
TRBV12-3/TRBV12-4	TRBD1	TRBJ1-2	.	TGTGCCAGCATTAGGGACAGGGCGGAAGGCTACACCTTC	CASIRDRAEGYTF
TRBV5-1	TRBD1	TRBJ2-6	.	TGCGCCAGCAGCTTGGGTACAGGGGGTCCCTCTGGGGCCAACGTCCTGACTTTC	CASSLGTGGPSGANVLTF
TRBV7-2	TRBD1	TRBJ1-1	.	TGTGCCAGCGCTAGGACAGGGACGAACACTGAAGCTTTCTTT	CASARTGTNTEAFF
TRBV11-3	TRBD1	TRBJ2-1	once	TGTGCCAGCAGCTTTCGGACAGGGATGTCCAATGAGCAGTTCTTC	CASSFRTGMSNEQFF
TRBV5-8	.	TRBJ1-3	.	TGTGCCAGCAGCTTACAGGGAGTCTCTGGAAACACCATATATTTT	CASSLQGVSGNTIYF
TRBV28	.	TRBJ1-4	.	TGTGCCAGCAACACCCAGCGGATCAATGAAAAACTGTTTTTT	CASNTQRINEKLFF
TRBV7-2	TRBD1	TRBJ1-4	.	TGTGCCAGCAGCCCATGGACAGGAACTAATGAAAAACTGTTTTTT	CASSPWTGTNEKLFF
TRBV6-8	TRBD2	TRBJ2-5	once	TGTGCCAGCAGTCGCAAACACCCCATTAGGCGGGGGGTCCAAGAGACCCAGTACTTC	CASSRKHPIRRGVQETQYF
TRBV19	TRBD2	TRBJ2-7	.	TGTGCCAGTAGTTTGACTAGCGGGAGCTACGAGCAGTACTTC	CASSLTSGSYEQYF
TRBV5-1	TRBD1	TRBJ1-2	.	TGCGCCAGCAGCCCGGGGGACAGGGGCGGCTACACCTTC	CASSPGDRGGYTF
TRBV12-3/TRBV12-4	.	TRBJ1-2	.	TGTGCCAGCAGTTTGACAGTAAACTATGGCTACACCTTC	CASSLTVNYGYTF
TRBV13	TRBD1	TRBJ2-7	.	TGTGCCAGCAGCTTAGTTGACAGGGCCTACGAGCAGTACTTC	CASSLVDRAYEQYF
TRBV4-2	TRBD2	TRBJ2-2	.	TGTGCCAGCAGCCCGAGCGGGGGAAACACCGGGGAGCTGTTTTTT	CASSPSGGNTGELFF
TRBV5-6	.	TRBJ1-1	.	TGTGCCAGCAGCTTGGCGGGCCGGGATACTGAAGCTTTCTTT	CASSLAGRDTEAFF
TRBV7-3	TRBD1	TRBJ1-1	.	TGTGCCAGCAGCCCCCAAGGCGGGGGACAGGTTGAAGCTTTCTTT	CASSPQGGGQVEAFF
TRBV29-1	TRBD2	TRBJ2-7	.	TGCAGCGTTGAAGAGTTGCTAGCGGGGACCTACGAGCAGTACTTC	CSVEELLAGTYEQYF
TRBV30	TRBD1	TRBJ1-1	.	TGTGCCTCGGGACAGACTTACTCTGAAGCTTTCTTT	CASGQTYSEAFF
TRBV5-1	.	TRBJ1-2	.	TGCGCCAGCAGCTTGGAGACAGCCCTATATGGCTACACCTTC	CASSLETALYGYTF
TRBV3-1/TRBV3-2	.	TRBJ1-1	.	TGTGCCAGCAGCCAAGATAGGCCAGGGACTTCGAGAACAACTGAAGCTTTCTTT	CASSQDRPGTSRTTEAFF
TRBV19	.	TRBJ1-1	.	TGTGCCAGTACCTACGGGGGTTTCACTGAAGCTTTCTTT	CASTYGGFTEAFF
TRBV11-2	TRBD1	TRBJ1-1	.	TGTGCCAGCAGCTTAGCAGGGGGCGGGACTGAAGCTTTCTTT	CASSLAGGGTEAFF
TRBV3-1/TRBV3-2	TRBD1	TRBJ1-1	.	TGTGCCAGCAGCCAAAAGGGGGCTAGGACTGAAGCTTTCTTT	CASSQKGARTEAFF
TRBV6-5	.	TRBJ2-3	.	TGTGCCAGTACAGAGTACACAGATACGCAGTATTTT	CASTEYTDTQYF
TRBV7-2	.	TRBJ1-1	.	TGTGCCAGCAGCTTAGGGGAAGGGGCTGGGGCTGAAGCTTTCTTT	CASSLGEGAGAEAFF